These T cell receptor beta chains were read from a single sample in a study of regulatory T cells in long-lasting Graves disease. TCRdb redid the calling of the multiplex PCR reads with MiXCR, one entry per CDR3 protein. The table includes under 400,000 distinct CDR3 sequences, 16% detected once. This sample also belongs to another study, concerning T cells in Graves' hyperthyroidism and ophthalmopathy.

This specimen was peripheral blood mononuclear cells (PBMCs), taken at new diagnosis, from a patient treated with antithyroid drugs. The receptors shown here come from a man aged 35-49 years with Graves disease. Both conserved end residues are part of each CDR3. Fields, in order: D gene, clone size, V gene, J gene, CDR3 DNA, CDR3 protein. D genes are given only for firm matches. The listing skips clone size in some rows; elsewhere it reads once, few, many or a size class.

D gene: .; clone size: few; V gene: TRBV5-1; J gene: TRBJ2-2; CDR3 DNA: TGCGCCAGCAGCTTGAGCGCGGGGGCACAAACCGGGGAGCTGTTTTTT; CDR3 protein: CASSLSAGAQTGELFF
D gene: .; clone size: few; V gene: TRBV9; J gene: TRBJ1-6; CDR3 DNA: TGTGCCAGCAGCGTAGAGGCCTATAATTCACCCCTCCACTTT; CDR3 protein: CASSVEAYNSPLHF
D gene: .; clone size: many; V gene: TRBV2; J gene: TRBJ2-1; CDR3 DNA: TGTGCCAGCAGGAGGGGGAGCTCCTACAATGAGCAGTTCTTC; CDR3 protein: CASRRGSSYNEQFF
D gene: .; clone size: many; V gene: TRBV24-1; J gene: TRBJ1-5; CDR3 DNA: TGTGCCACCAGTGCTTCGGGGTTGGGGATTCAGCCCCAGCATTTT; CDR3 protein: CATSASGLGIQPQHF
D gene: .; clone size: many; V gene: TRBV29-1; J gene: TRBJ2-7; CDR3 DNA: TGCAGCGTCCAAGGAGGGACAAGCTCCTACGAGCAGTACTTC; CDR3 protein: CSVQGGTSSYEQYF
D gene: TRBD2; clone size: .; V gene: TRBV29-1; J gene: TRBJ2-3; CDR3 DNA: TGCAGCGTTTCTCGACTAGCGGGGGGCACAGATACGCAGTATTTT; CDR3 protein: CSVSRLAGGTDTQYF
D gene: TRBD2; clone size: many; V gene: TRBV2; J gene: TRBJ2-3; CDR3 DNA: TGTGCCAGCGGACAAGCCGGGACTAGCGCGCCAGATACGCAGTATTTT; CDR3 protein: CASGQAGTSAPDTQYF
D gene: TRBD2; clone size: many; V gene: TRBV28; J gene: TRBJ2-5; CDR3 DNA: TGTGCCAGCAGTTTCCCCAGCGGGGGCCCGTACCAAGAGACCCAGTACTTC; CDR3 protein: CASSFPSGGPYQETQYF
D gene: .; clone size: few; V gene: TRBV10-3; J gene: TRBJ1-2; CDR3 DNA: TGTGCCATCAGTGACGGTGGTTCCTATGGCTACACCTTC; CDR3 protein: CAISDGGSYGYTF
D gene: .; clone size: .; V gene: TRBV5-1; J gene: TRBJ1-2; CDR3 DNA: TGCGCCAGCCGTACTCAGGAGGGAGGGCCCTATGGCTACACCTTC; CDR3 protein: CASRTQEGGPYGYTF
D gene: .; clone size: many; V gene: TRBV6-2/TRBV6-3; J gene: TRBJ2-3; CDR3 DNA: TGTGCCAGCAGGGTTACCACAGATACGCAGTATTTT; CDR3 protein: CASRVTTDTQYF
D gene: .; clone size: many; V gene: TRBV5-1; J gene: TRBJ1-2; CDR3 DNA: TGCGCCAGCAGCTTGGTCGGCAAGAACTATGGCTACACCTTC; CDR3 protein: CASSLVGKNYGYTF
D gene: TRBD1; clone size: many; V gene: TRBV27; J gene: TRBJ2-1; CDR3 DNA: TGTGCCAGCAGATACCAGCCGGGACAGGGGGGCAATGAGCAGTTCTTC; CDR3 protein: CASRYQPGQGGNEQFF
D gene: .; clone size: .; V gene: TRBV25-1; J gene: TRBJ1-5; CDR3 DNA: TGTGCCAGCAGTGCCCACGGGGATAGCAATCAGCCCCAGCATTTT; CDR3 protein: CASSAHGDSNQPQHF
D gene: TRBD2; clone size: many; V gene: TRBV5-6; J gene: TRBJ2-1; CDR3 DNA: TGTGCCAGCAGCTCGTTGGGTTCTCTAGCGGGGGGCAATGAGCAGTTCTTC; CDR3 protein: CASSSLGSLAGGNEQFF
D gene: TRBD2; clone size: few; V gene: TRBV7-2; J gene: TRBJ2-7; CDR3 DNA: TGTGCCAGCAGCTTAGTGCGGGGGGGCTACGAGCAGTACTTC; CDR3 protein: CASSLVRGGYEQYF
D gene: .; clone size: many; V gene: TRBV28; J gene: TRBJ1-4; CDR3 DNA: TGTGCCAGCAGCAACGGACCCTCGACTAATGAAAAACTGTTTTTT; CDR3 protein: CASSNGPSTNEKLFF
D gene: TRBD1; clone size: .; V gene: TRBV28; J gene: TRBJ2-7; CDR3 DNA: TGTGCCAGCAGTAAACCCGGGACAGGGGGCTACGAGCAGTACTTC; CDR3 protein: CASSKPGTGGYEQYF
D gene: TRBD2; clone size: .; V gene: TRBV5-8; J gene: TRBJ2-3; CDR3 DNA: TGTGCCAGCAGCCACTTGCGGACTAGCGGGGGGAGAGATACGCAGTATTTT; CDR3 protein: CASSHLRTSGGRDTQYF
D gene: .; clone size: many; V gene: TRBV28; J gene: TRBJ2-5; CDR3 DNA: TGTGCCAGCAGGGGGTCACCGGAGACCCAGTACTTC; CDR3 protein: CASRGSPETQYF
D gene: TRBD2; clone size: many; V gene: TRBV7-2; J gene: TRBJ2-5; CDR3 DNA: TGTGCCAGCAGCCCCCTGGGACTAGCGGGCGGAGAGACCCAGTACTTC; CDR3 protein: CASSPLGLAGGETQYF
D gene: .; clone size: many; V gene: TRBV28; J gene: TRBJ2-7; CDR3 DNA: TGTGCCAGCAGTTTCCATCTAGTTGGGCTTACCTACGAGCAGTACTTC; CDR3 protein: CASSFHLVGLTYEQYF
D gene: .; clone size: .; V gene: TRBV6-5; J gene: TRBJ2-5; CDR3 DNA: TGTGCCAGCAGTTACCTGGGCGGACAAGAGACCCAGTACTTC; CDR3 protein: CASSYLGGQETQYF
D gene: TRBD1; clone size: few; V gene: TRBV4-2; J gene: TRBJ1-5; CDR3 DNA: TGTGCCAGCAGCCAAGGGGACAGGGGTAGTCAGCCCCAGCATTTT; CDR3 protein: CASSQGDRGSQPQHF
D gene: TRBD1; clone size: many; V gene: TRBV6-5; J gene: TRBJ2-7; CDR3 DNA: TGTGCCAGCAGTTTAGGGGGCAATCACTACGAGCAGTACTTC; CDR3 protein: CASSLGGNHYEQYF
D gene: .; clone size: .; V gene: TRBV3-1; J gene: TRBJ2-1; CDR3 DNA: TGTGCCAGCAGCCAAGATTCGAGTGAGCAGTTCTTC; CDR3 protein: CASSQDSSEQFF
D gene: .; clone size: many; V gene: TRBV5-1; J gene: TRBJ2-3; CDR3 DNA: TGCGCCAGCAGCGGGGGTCAGTACACAGATACGCAGTATTTT; CDR3 protein: CASSGGQYTDTQYF
D gene: TRBD1; clone size: many; V gene: TRBV28; J gene: TRBJ2-7; CDR3 DNA: TGTGCCAGCAGACACGGACAGGTGTACGAGCAGTACTTC; CDR3 protein: CASRHGQVYEQYF
D gene: TRBD2; clone size: .; V gene: TRBV6-1; J gene: TRBJ2-2; CDR3 DNA: TGTGCCAGCCTGGGACTAGCGGGGTGGACCGGGGAGCTGTTTTTT; CDR3 protein: CASLGLAGWTGELFF
D gene: .; clone size: many; V gene: TRBV18; J gene: TRBJ2-1; CDR3 DNA: TGTGCCAGCTCACCAACGGGTGGCTTCAATGAGCAGTTCTTC; CDR3 protein: CASSPTGGFNEQFF
D gene: .; clone size: many; V gene: TRBV6-5; J gene: TRBJ2-3; CDR3 DNA: TGTGCCAGCAGTTACTCAAGGGGCGATACGCAGTATTTT; CDR3 protein: CASSYSRGDTQYF
D gene: .; clone size: few; V gene: TRBV20-1; J gene: TRBJ1-5; CDR3 DNA: TGCAGTGCCCCCCCCGGGAGCAATCAGCCCCAGCATTTT; CDR3 protein: CSAPPGSNQPQHF
D gene: TRBD1; clone size: many; V gene: TRBV7-2; J gene: TRBJ1-3; CDR3 DNA: TGTGCCAGCAGCCAAACCCCGGACAGGGGGCTCGGAAACACCATATATTTT; CDR3 protein: CASSQTPDRGLGNTIYF
D gene: TRBD2; clone size: few; V gene: TRBV20-1; J gene: TRBJ2-7; CDR3 DNA: TGCAGTGCTAGAGATCGAAGACTAGCGGTTGTCGAGCAGTACTTC; CDR3 protein: CSARDRRLAVVEQYF
D gene: .; clone size: many; V gene: TRBV7-9; J gene: TRBJ2-3; CDR3 DNA: TGTGCCAGCAGCTTAGCGTACCTAGATACGCAGTATTTT; CDR3 protein: CASSLAYLDTQYF
D gene: .; clone size: .; V gene: TRBV2; J gene: TRBJ1-4; CDR3 DNA: TGTGCCAGCAGCCAAAATGGGGGTCCCGCAACTAATGAAAAACTGTTTTTT; CDR3 protein: CASSQNGGPATNEKLFF
D gene: .; clone size: .; V gene: TRBV4-1; J gene: TRBJ2-7; CDR3 DNA: TGCGCCAGCAGCCAAGAAGACAGAAGCTCCTACGAGCAGTACTTC; CDR3 protein: CASSQEDRSSYEQYF
D gene: .; clone size: many; V gene: TRBV12-3/TRBV12-4; J gene: TRBJ1-1; CDR3 DNA: TGTGCCAGCAGTTCCAGGATTATGAACACTGAAGCTTTCTTT; CDR3 protein: CASSSRIMNTEAFF
D gene: .; clone size: few; V gene: TRBV6-6; J gene: TRBJ2-7; CDR3 DNA: TGTGCCAGCAGTTACTCGATAGTCCGGCGGTTTAAGTACTTC; CDR3 protein: CASSYSIVRRFKYF
D gene: TRBD2; clone size: .; V gene: TRBV7-6; J gene: TRBJ2-1; CDR3 DNA: TGTGCCAGCAGCCCGCGGACTAGCGGGGGGGCTTATGAGCAGTTCTTC; CDR3 protein: CASSPRTSGGAYEQFF
D gene: .; clone size: .; V gene: TRBV7-2; J gene: TRBJ2-1; CDR3 DNA: TGTGCCAGCAGCTTAGCGTTAGGATTTTCCCAAAGCCACAATGAGCAGTTCTTC; CDR3 protein: CASSLALGFSQSHNEQFF
D gene: .; clone size: many; V gene: TRBV7-9; J gene: TRBJ2-7; CDR3 DNA: TGTGCCAGCAGCCCACAGACAGCCTCCTACGAGCAGTACTTC; CDR3 protein: CASSPQTASYEQYF
D gene: .; clone size: many; V gene: TRBV20-1; J gene: TRBJ1-1; CDR3 DNA: TGCAGTGCTAGAGATCGGGGACGGATGAACACTGAAGCTTTCTTT; CDR3 protein: CSARDRGRMNTEAFF
D gene: .; clone size: many; V gene: TRBV28; J gene: TRBJ2-7; CDR3 DNA: TGTGCCAGCAGTTTGAGTTTCTACGAGCAGTACTTC; CDR3 protein: CASSLSFYEQYF
D gene: .; clone size: many; V gene: TRBV15; J gene: TRBJ2-7; CDR3 DNA: TGTGCCACCAGCCCCGTACGAGCCGCGAGTCCCTACGAGCAGTACTTC; CDR3 protein: CATSPVRAASPYEQYF
D gene: TRBD2; clone size: many; V gene: TRBV29-1; J gene: TRBJ2-3; CDR3 DNA: TGCAGCGTTAGCGGGGGAGGCACAGATACGCAGTATTTT; CDR3 protein: CSVSGGGTDTQYF
D gene: TRBD1; clone size: many; V gene: TRBV30; J gene: TRBJ1-2; CDR3 DNA: TGTGCCTATACCCGGGACAGGGGATTCGGCTACACCTTC; CDR3 protein: CAYTRDRGFGYTF
D gene: .; clone size: .; V gene: TRBV5-6; J gene: TRBJ1-6; CDR3 DNA: TGTGCCAGCAGCCTAGCGTGGTCGCCCCTCCACTTT; CDR3 protein: CASSLAWSPLHF
D gene: TRBD1; clone size: .; V gene: TRBV5-1; J gene: TRBJ1-1; CDR3 DNA: TGCGCCAGCAGCTTGGCAGGGACAGGGAGCTACGGTGAAGCTTTCTTT; CDR3 protein: CASSLAGTGSYGEAFF
D gene: .; clone size: many; V gene: TRBV2; J gene: TRBJ1-1; CDR3 DNA: TGTGCCAGCAGTTACGCGGTTGTAGCTTTCTTT; CDR3 protein: CASSYAVVAFF
D gene: TRBD1; clone size: many; V gene: TRBV27; J gene: TRBJ2-7; CDR3 DNA: TGTGCCAGCAGTCACGGACAGGGGGCCTACGAGCAGTACTTC; CDR3 protein: CASSHGQGAYEQYF
D gene: .; clone size: .; V gene: TRBV19; J gene: TRBJ2-7; CDR3 DNA: TGTGCCAGTAGTATAGCACAGGAGCAGTCCTACGAGCAGTACTTC; CDR3 protein: CASSIAQEQSYEQYF
D gene: .; clone size: many; V gene: TRBV11-2; J gene: TRBJ1-6; CDR3 DNA: TGTGCCAGCAGCTTGACGGGAAGGAATTCACCCCTCCACTTT; CDR3 protein: CASSLTGRNSPLHF
D gene: TRBD2; clone size: many; V gene: TRBV11-2; J gene: TRBJ2-5; CDR3 DNA: TGTGCCAGCAGCTTAACGGGGGGGAGTCAGACCCAGTACTTC; CDR3 protein: CASSLTGGSQTQYF
D gene: .; clone size: many; V gene: TRBV28; J gene: TRBJ1-1; CDR3 DNA: TGTGCCAGCTCGACCTTGAACACTGAAGCTTTCTTT; CDR3 protein: CASSTLNTEAFF
D gene: TRBD1; clone size: many; V gene: TRBV28; J gene: TRBJ1-5; CDR3 DNA: TGTGCCAGCAGTGGACAGGTTAGCAATCAGCCCCAGCATTTT; CDR3 protein: CASSGQVSNQPQHF
D gene: TRBD1; clone size: few; V gene: TRBV4-2; J gene: TRBJ2-3; CDR3 DNA: TGTGCCAGCAGCACCCGGACAGGGACGGGCACAGATACGCAGTATTTT; CDR3 protein: CASSTRTGTGTDTQYF
D gene: TRBD1; clone size: .; V gene: TRBV6-1; J gene: TRBJ2-4; CDR3 DNA: TGTGCCAGTCGGGACAGAAGTAGAAACATTCAGTACTTC; CDR3 protein: CASRDRSRNIQYF
D gene: TRBD1; clone size: many; V gene: TRBV28; J gene: TRBJ1-4; CDR3 DNA: TGTGCCAGCAGTTTACCGGGACAGGGGGCGACTAATGAAAAACTGTTTTTT; CDR3 protein: CASSLPGQGATNEKLFF